Shown below are 30 T cell receptor beta chains from a single sample sequenced in a study of blood T cell repertoires in COVID-19. Only in-frame clones appear in the TCRdb table, and some are missing; sequencing was by immunoSEQ multiplex PCR. The data contain roughly 40,000 clones, around 83% of them singletons. The sample taken for sequencing was peripheral blood. Receptors were obtained from a woman older than 75 with active or convalescent COVID-19.

The V call is TRBV28, the J call TRBJ1-5; 9 bases match TRBD1. CDR1 MDHEN and CDR2 SYDVKM come from the germline V gene. CDR3 size: 16 residues. V was pared by 3 bases and J by 3 bases, with 6 bases of the junction left unmatched. The CDR3 DNA sequence: TGTGCCAGCAGTTTTGGCGGGACAGGGAACAATCAGCCCCAGCATTTT. Translating gives CASSFGGTGNNQPQHF.

The chain couples TRBV28 to TRBJ1-5; D is possibly TRBD1 (5 bases). V lost 4 bases and J lost 0, with 16 bases in between. CDR1 and CDR2 (germline): MDHEN, SYDVKM. The CDR3 spans 17 residues. Written as DNA, the CDR3 is TGTGCCAGCAGTTCCCAATCTACAGGTTATAGCAATCAGCCCCAGCATTTT. Its translation is CASSSQSTGYSNQPQHF.

This clone has more than one count but fewer than ten. The genes are TRBV11-2 and TRBJ1-1; D is ambiguous. The CDR3 sequence is 13 residues long. V was shortened by 0 bases and J by 4 bases, with 6 bases between the two germline ends. Germline V lookup: CDR1 SGHAT, CDR2 FQNNGV. DNA of the CDR3: TGTGCCAGCAGCTTAGAGGCTCGCACTGAAGCTTTCTTT. Translation gives CASSLEARTEAFF. The full variable domain, with the rest looked up from reference TRBV11-2 and TRBJ1-1, is EAGVAQSPRYKIIEKRQSVAFWCNPISGHATLYWYQQILGQGPKLLIQFQNNGVVDDSQLPKDRFSAERLKGVDSTLKIQPAKLEDSAVYLCASSLEARTEAFFGQGTRLTVV.

This chain joins TRBV19 and TRBJ1-2; possible D gene TRBD1, 5 bases. Trimming took off 3 bases at V and 8 bases at J, with 13 bases between the two ends. Germline V gene sequence: CDR1 LNHDA, CDR2 SQIVND (reference sequence). The CDR3 contains 13 residues. The CDR3 DNA sequence: TGTGCCAGTAGTATCCGGGGGGACCCAGGCTACACCTTC. It codes for CASSIRGDPGYTF.

The chain couples TRBV11-3 to TRBJ2-1, with 7 bases that match TRBD1. The CDR3 is 15 residues long. The V segment lost 8 bases and the J segment 2 bases; nucleotides outside the gene matches: 9. The V gene's germline CDR1 is SGHNT and CDR2 YENEEA. The CDR3 DNA is TGTGCCAGCCGAAAGGGGGCAGTGACCTACAATGAGCAGTTCTTC. This gives the protein CASRKGAVTYNEQFF.

The genes are TRBV7-9 and TRBJ1-2, with D unclear. Germline V CDR1 and CDR2: SEHNR, FQNEAQ (reference sequence). Trimming removed 2 bases from V and 4 bases from J, with 14 bases in between. This CDR3 spans 15 amino acids. The CDR3 DNA reads TGTGCCAGCAGCTTAACCTTTGCGGGAGCCTATGGCTACACCTTC. Translation gives CASSLTFAGAYGYTF. Combining the CDR3 with reference TRBV7-9 and TRBJ1-2 gives the whole variable domain DTGVSQNPRHKITKRGQNVTFRCDPISEHNRLYWYRQTLGQGPEFLTYFQNEAQLEKSRLLSDRFSAERPKGSFSTLEIQRTEQGDSAMYLCASSLTFAGAYGYTFGSGTRLTVV.

This chain connects TRBV4-1 to TRBJ1-6, with 7 bases fitting TRBD1. After removal of 1 base from V and 10 bases from J, the junction contained 1 base not matched to a gene. The CDR3 contains 13 residues. The germline V gene encodes CDR1 MGHRA and CDR2 YSYEKL. CDR3 bases: TGCGCCAGCAGCCAAGTAGGGGGCTCACCCCTCCACTTT. This sequence encodes CASSQVGGSPLHF.

The chain recombines TRBV28 with TRBJ1-6; weak D call: TRBD1 (6 bases). CDR1 is MDHEN and CDR2 is SYDVKM in the germline V gene. CDR3 length: 14 residues. Trimming stripped 6 bases from V and 4 bases from J, with 10 bases between. CDR3 sequence: CASSFGTYNSPLHF. The DNA of the CDR3 is TGTGCCAGCAGCTTCGGGACATATAATTCACCCCTCCACTTT.

In DNA, the CDR3 is TGTGCCTGGAGGACCGGGACAGGGGGCTTCGAGCAGTACTTC. This gives the protein CAWRTGTGGFEQYF. The gene calls are TRBV30 and TRBJ2-7; TRBD1 aligns across 12 bases. Germline values: CDR1 GTSNPN, CDR2 SVGIG (reference sequence). The junction had 6 bases not matched to a gene; V was cut back by 3 bases and J by 6 bases. This CDR3 contains 14 residues.

The chain uses TRBV5-1 and TRBJ2-5, with a tentative D call TRBD2 (5 bases). Germline V gene sequence: CDR1 SGHRS, CDR2 YFSETQ. With 7 bases removed from V and 2 bases from J, the gap between germline ends came to 15 bases. The CDR3 runs 14 residues. Written as DNA, the CDR3 is TGCGCCAGCGCACCCTCGGGAACACAAGAGACCCAGTACTTC. Residues: CASAPSGTQETQYF.

This chain uses TRBV5-4 with TRBJ1-1; 8 nucleotides agree with TRBD1. In germline, CDR1 is SGHNT, CDR2 YYREEE (reference sequence). The CDR3 covers 16 residues. Trimming removed 0 bases from V and 4 bases from J; junction bases left unmatched: 8. The CDR3, as DNA: TGTGCCAGCAGCTTGGGATGGGTGCAGGGGGCCACTGAAGCTTTCTTT. Encoded protein: CASSLGWVQGATEAFF.

The chain carries TRBV6-5 and TRBJ1-1; D call uncertain. Trimming removed 0 bases at V and 8 bases at J, with 13 bases between. Looked up from germline, CDR1 is MNHEY and CDR2 is SVGAGI. The CDR3 loop spans 14 amino acids. CDR3 amino acids: CASSYSNSQGEAFF. The CDR3 nucleotides read TGTGCCAGCAGTTACTCGAACAGCCAAGGAGAAGCTTTCTTT.

Many counts were recorded for this clone. V gene TRBV27 combines with J gene TRBJ2-6; possible D gene TRBD2, 6 bases. Trimming shortened V by 3 bases and J by 0 bases, and 6 bases separated the two germline ends. Germline assignment: CDR1 MNHEY and CDR2 SMNVEV (reference sequence). The CDR3 length is 15 residues. This CDR3 is CASSLGGSGANVLTF. In nucleotides, the CDR3 is TGTGCCAGCAGTTTGGGAGGCTCTGGGGCCAACGTCCTGACTTTC. The full variable domain, rest sourced from reference TRBV27 and TRBJ2-6, is EAQVTQNPRYLITVTGKKLTVTCSQNMNHEYMSWYRQDPGLGLRQIYYSMNVEVTDKGDVPEGYKVSRKEKRNFPLILESPSPNQTSLYFCASSLGGSGANVLTFGAGSRLTVL.

This sequence joins TRBV7-6 and TRBJ1-3, with D perhaps matching TRBD1 (5 bases). CDR3 size: 13 residues. Trimming took 5 bases from V and 4 from J, leaving 9 bases between them. Germline loops: CDR1 SGHVS, CDR2 FNYEAQ. In DNA form, the CDR3 reads TGTGCCAGCAGCAAGGGGTCAGGAAACACCATATATTTT. Translated, it gives CASSKGSGNTIYF.

The chain links TRBV3-1 (or the pseudogene TRBV3-2) to TRBJ2-7; the D gene is possibly TRBD1 (5 bases). V lost 2 bases and J 2 bases, leaving 13 bases between the germline ends. The CDR3 spans 15 residues. Germline V gene lookup returns CDR1 LGHDT and CDR2 YNNKEL (reference sequence). The CDR3 nucleotides are TGTGCCAGCAGCCAAATTAACAGGCCAACCTACGAGCAGTACTTC. It specifies CASSQINRPTYEQYF.

This clone was observed once. This chain links TRBV25-1 with TRBJ1-2; 8 bases line up with TRBD1. Trimming removed 8 bases from V and 5 bases from J; junction bases left unmatched: 16. The CDR3 spans 16 residues. Germline-derived CDR1 and CDR2 are MGHDK and SYGVNS. The CDR3 bases are TGTGCCAGCCTCGAAGGAAGCCCTGGACAGGGATATGGCTACACCTTC. It specifies CASLEGSPGQGYGYTF.

This clone was seen a handful of times. The V call is TRBV7-8, the J call TRBJ1-2; no reliable D call. V was pared by 8 bases and J by 0 bases, with 10 bases between. Germline V lookup: CDR1 SGHVS, CDR2 FQNEAQ. The CDR3 covers 13 residues. The CDR3 DNA is TGTGCCAGCCGCTCCGCGGCTAACTATGGCTACACCTTC. Its translation is CASRSAANYGYTF. Based on the CDR3 plus reference TRBV7-8 and TRBJ1-2, the full variable domain is GAGVSQSPRYKVAKRGQDVALRCDPISGHVSLFWYQQALGQGPEFLTYFQNEAQLDKSGLPSDRFFAERPEGSVSTLKIQRTQQEDSAVYLCASRSAANYGYTFGSGTRLTVV.

The chain recombines TRBV15 with TRBJ2-7, with 10 bases fitting TRBD1. Germline-derived CDR1 and CDR2 are LNHNV and YYDKDF (reference sequence). V lost 5 bases to trimming and J lost 2 bases; unmatched junction nucleotides: 3. The CDR3 is 14 residues long. The CDR3 sequence is CATSRDRGPYEQYF. CDR3 DNA: TGTGCCACCAGCCGGGACAGGGGACCCTACGAGCAGTACTTC.

This clone was seen only a few times. The chain uses TRBV10-3 and TRBJ1-2; 10 nucleotides line up with TRBD1. Germline V gene sequence: CDR1 ENHRY, CDR2 SYGVKD. This CDR3 region has 13 residues. The V segment lost 6 bases and the J segment 7 bases; nucleotides outside the gene matches: 5. The CDR3: CAISGTGDLGYTF. CDR3 nucleotides: TGTGCCATCAGCGGGACAGGGGATCTTGGCTACACCTTC.

This clone was counted between two and nine times. This chain connects TRBV10-3 to TRBJ2-1, with 7 nucleotides matching TRBD1. CDR1 ENHRY and CDR2 SYGVKD come from the germline V gene. V shed 5 bases, J shed 4 bases, and the junction held 5 bases outside the gene matches. This CDR3 has 14 residues. The DNA for the CDR3 is TGTGCCATCAGTCGGGACAGCCAGTACAATGAGCAGTTCTTC. It codes for CAISRDSQYNEQFF.

The chain links TRBV7-2 to TRBJ1-2; possibly TRBD1 for D (5 bases). CDR3 length: 16 amino acids. The V gene lost 2 bases and the J gene lost 3 bases, with 16 bases spanning the gap. Germline V gene lookup returns CDR1 SGHTA and CDR2 FQGNSA. CDR3 DNA: TGTGCCAGCAGCTTATGGACACCCCCGGTTGACTATGGCTACACCTTC. This codes for CASSLWTPPVDYGYTF.

The chain couples TRBV19 to TRBJ1-3; TRBD1 might be the D (5 bases). The V gene lost 9 bases and the J gene lost 8 bases, with 14 bases spanning the gap. Per germline, CDR1 LNHDA and CDR2 SQIVND (reference sequence). This CDR3 spans 12 amino acids. In DNA form, the CDR3 reads TGTGCCAGCGGTACAGGCGAGGACACCATATATTTT. Translation: CASGTGEDTIYF.

This chain connects TRBV11-2 to TRBJ1-1; D gene unclear. The CDR3 consists of 13 residues. Trimming pared 3 bases from V and 1 base from J, leaving 6 bases between. Germline values: CDR1 SGHAT, CDR2 FQNNGV. For the CDR3, the DNA is TGTGCCAGCAGCTTTCGGGGGAACACTGAAGCTTTCTTT. Protein sequence: CASSFRGNTEAFF.

This clone came up a few times. The chain employs TRBV28 and TRBJ1-1, with D perhaps matching TRBD1 (6 bases). Germline values: CDR1 MDHEN, CDR2 SYDVKM. The CDR3 is made up of 16 amino acids. The V end was cut by 3 bases, the J end by 3 bases, with 17 bases between. The CDR3 reads CASSFDRLNIDTEAFF. The CDR3 DNA sequence: TGTGCCAGCAGTTTCGACAGGTTAAATATAGACACTGAAGCTTTCTTT.

This chain uses TRBV29-1 with TRBJ1-5; D remains unclear. V shed 6 bases and J shed 3 bases, with 12 bases lying between them. CDR3 length: 13 amino acids. The germline gives CDR1 SQVTM, CDR2 ANQGSEA. The CDR3 DNA sequence: TGCAGCGTACGAATAGAGGCCAATCAGCCCCAGCATTTT. Protein: CSVRIEANQPQHF.

The rearrangement links TRBV5-1 to TRBJ2-7; 10 nucleotides line up with TRBD2. The ends lost 4 bases at V and 5 bases at J; junction bases unmatched: 3. Germline values: CDR1 SGHRS, CDR2 YFSETQ. CDR3 length: 13 amino acids. The CDR3 region is CASSPGTSDEQYF. The CDR3 DNA sequence: TGCGCCAGCAGCCCTGGGACTAGCGACGAGCAGTACTTC.

The chain uses TRBV27 and TRBJ2-7; the match to TRBD2 covers 16 bases. The CDR3 extends over 15 amino acids. Per germline, CDR1 MNHEY and CDR2 SMNVEV (reference sequence). Unmatched junction bases numbered 5, after V lost 7 bases and J lost 5 bases. CDR3 sequence (DNA): TGTGCCAGCACCGGGACTAGCGGGAGGGCCAACGAGCAGTACTTC. The encoded protein is CASTGTSGRANEQYF.

The chain uses TRBV7-2 and TRBJ2-1; 8 bases are shared with TRBD2. Germline loops: CDR1 SGHTA, CDR2 FQGNSA. Trimming at V came to 1 base and at J to 3 bases, leaving 5 bases not matched to a gene. The length of the CDR3 is 16 residues. The CDR3 DNA reads TGTGCCAGCAGCTTAGGTACTAGCGGACACTACAATGAGCAGTTCTTC. Protein: CASSLGTSGHYNEQFF.

The DNA of the CDR3 is TGTGCCAGCAGTGAATATGGGGGGGACACTGAAGCTTTCTTT. It translates to CASSEYGGDTEAFF. The chain has TRBV25-1 and TRBJ1-1; possibly TRBD1 for D (5 bases). Germline V lookup: CDR1 MGHDK, CDR2 SYGVNS. CDR3 length equals 14 residues. Trimming took 0 bases from V and 3 from J, leaving 8 bases between them.

The CDR3 sequence is CASSYRGNYGYTF. The CDR3 nucleotides are TGTGCCAGCAGCTACAGGGGTAACTATGGCTACACCTTC. The genes are TRBV7-2 and TRBJ1-2, with TRBD1 matching over 7 bases. CDR1 is SGHTA, CDR2 FQGNSA, per germline. This CDR3 is built from 13 residues. The ends lost 4 bases at V and 1 base at J; junction bases unmatched: 0.